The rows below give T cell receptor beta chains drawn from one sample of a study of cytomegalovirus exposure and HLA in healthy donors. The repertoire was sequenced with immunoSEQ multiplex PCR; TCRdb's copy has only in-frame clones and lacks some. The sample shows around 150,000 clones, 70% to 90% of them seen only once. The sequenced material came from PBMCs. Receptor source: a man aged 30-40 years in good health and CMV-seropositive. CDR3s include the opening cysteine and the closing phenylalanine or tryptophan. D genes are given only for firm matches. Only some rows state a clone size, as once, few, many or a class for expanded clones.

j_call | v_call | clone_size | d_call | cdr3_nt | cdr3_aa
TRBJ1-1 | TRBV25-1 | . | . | TGTGCCAGCAGTGAAGACCAGGGTTTTACTGAAGCTTTCTTT | CASSEDQGFTEAFF
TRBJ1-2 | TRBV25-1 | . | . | TGTGCCAGCAGGTTAGCTAACTATGGCTACACCTTC | CASRLANYGYTF
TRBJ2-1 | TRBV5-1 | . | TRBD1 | TGCGCCAGCAGCACTGACGGACAGGGGGCTCAAGAGCAGTTCTTC | CASSTDGQGAQEQFF
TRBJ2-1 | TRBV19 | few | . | TGTGCCAGTAGTATCTTTCCAGGGCCCAATGAGCAGTTCTTC | CASSIFPGPNEQFF
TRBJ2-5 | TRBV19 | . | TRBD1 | TGTGCCAGTGCTCCCCCGACAGGGATACAAGAGACCCAGTACTTC | CASAPPTGIQETQYF
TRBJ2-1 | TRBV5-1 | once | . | TGCGCCAGCAGCTTGGAGGTCGGGTACAATGAGCAGTTCTTC | CASSLEVGYNEQFF
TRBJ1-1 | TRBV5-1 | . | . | TGCGCCAGCAGCTTTTCAGGCCACAACACTGAAGCTTTCTTT | CASSFSGHNTEAFF
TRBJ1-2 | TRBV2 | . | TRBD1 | TGTGCCAGCAGCCCGGGACAGGGGAACTATGGCTACACCTTC | CASSPGQGNYGYTF
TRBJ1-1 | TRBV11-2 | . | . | TGTGCCAGCAGCCTTACGGAGGGTGGAACAGTGAACACTGAAGCTTTCTTT | CASSLTEGGTVNTEAFF
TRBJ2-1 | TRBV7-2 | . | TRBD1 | TGTGCCAGCAGCCCAGCCTGGGGACAGGGTCTAAATGAGCAGTTCTTC | CASSPAWGQGLNEQFF
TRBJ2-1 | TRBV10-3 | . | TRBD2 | TGTGCCGCAGGGGCTAGCGGGAGTCACAATGAGCAGTTCTTC | CAAGASGSHNEQFF
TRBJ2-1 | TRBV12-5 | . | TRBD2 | TGTGCTAGTGGTTCCGGGGAGCGGGGGGAGTACAATGAGCAGTTCTTC | CASGSGERGEYNEQFF
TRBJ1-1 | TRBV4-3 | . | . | TGCGCCAGCAGCCAAGAACCGGCAGGGGCAATCAACACTGAAGCTTTCTTT | CASSQEPAGAINTEAFF
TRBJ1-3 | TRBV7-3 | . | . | TGTGCCAGCAGCCCTGGGAGCGGAAACACCATATATTTT | CASSPGSGNTIYF
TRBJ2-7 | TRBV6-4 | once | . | TGTGCCAGCAGGGCCGAAAGACAGGAGACCTACGAGCAGTACTTC | CASRAERQETYEQYF
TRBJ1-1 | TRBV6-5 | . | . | TGTGCCAGCAGACAGGGATTCGGCACTGAAGCTTTCTTT | CASRQGFGTEAFF
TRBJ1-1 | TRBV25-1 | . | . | TGTGCCAGCATGGACACGCACTTGAACACTGAAGCTTTCTTT | CASMDTHLNTEAFF
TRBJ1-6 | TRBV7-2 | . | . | TGTGCCAGCAGCTTCCTCCAACAGAGCTCCTATAATTCACCCCTCCACTTT | CASSFLQQSSYNSPLHF
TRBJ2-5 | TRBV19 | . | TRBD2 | TGTGCCAGTAGTATGACCGGGACTAGCGGGGTCGAGACCCAGTACTTC | CASSMTGTSGVETQYF
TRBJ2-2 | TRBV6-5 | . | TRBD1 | TGTGCCAGCAGTTACACAACAGGGGCCCCCACCGGGGAGCTGTTTTTT | CASSYTTGAPTGELFF
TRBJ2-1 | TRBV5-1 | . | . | TGCGCCAGCAGCTGGGACTCTTACAATGAGCAGTTCTTC | CASSWDSYNEQFF
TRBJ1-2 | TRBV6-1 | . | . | TGTGCCAGCAGTCACCGGGACTCAACGGCCTATGGCTACACCTTC | CASSHRDSTAYGYTF
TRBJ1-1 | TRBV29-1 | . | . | TGCAGCGTTGCCGACAGCTTGAACACTGAAGCTTTCTTT | CSVADSLNTEAFF
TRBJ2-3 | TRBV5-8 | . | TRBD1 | TGTGCCAGCAGCTTTGACAGGGGGACAGATACGCAGTATTTT | CASSFDRGTDTQYF
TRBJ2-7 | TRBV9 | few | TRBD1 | TGTGCCAGCAGCCCCGGGACAGGGGAGGGGGAGCAGTACTTC | CASSPGTGEGEQYF
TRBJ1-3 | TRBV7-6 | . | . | TGTGCCAGCAGCTTAACCGACTACTCTGGAAACACCATATATTTT | CASSLTDYSGNTIYF
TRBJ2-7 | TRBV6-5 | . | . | TGTGCCAGCAGTTACTCGGGAGTGTACGAGCAGTACTTC | CASSYSGVYEQYF
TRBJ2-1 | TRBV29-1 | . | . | TGCAGCGTTGAAGGTAGCTCCTACAATGAGCAGTTCTTC | CSVEGSSYNEQFF
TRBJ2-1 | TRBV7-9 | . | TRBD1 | TGTGCCAGCAGCCCTCATCCCCTAAACCGGGACAGGGGACTCAATGAGCAGTTCTTC | CASSPHPLNRDRGLNEQFF
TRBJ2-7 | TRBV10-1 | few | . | TGCGCCGTTACTTCAGGCGAGCAGTACTTC | CAVTSGEQYF
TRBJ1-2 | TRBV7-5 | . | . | TGTGCCAGATGGCCCCGATTGGGGCGGGGTGGCTACACCTTC | CARWPRLGRGGYTF
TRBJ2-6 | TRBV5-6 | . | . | TGTGCCAGCAGCTTCTGGGCCTCCTACTCTGGGGCCAACGTCCTGACTTTC | CASSFWASYSGANVLTF
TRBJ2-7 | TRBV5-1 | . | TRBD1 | TGCGCCAGCAGCCCGCTACAGGGGGCCTACGAGCAGTACTTC | CASSPLQGAYEQYF
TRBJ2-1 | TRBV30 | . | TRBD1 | TGTGCCTGGGCCGGACAGGGGGCGTCAGGTGAGCAGTTCTTC | CAWAGQGASGEQFF
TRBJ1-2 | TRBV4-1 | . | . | TGCGCCAGCAGCCAAGTAACAACCCCTAACTATGGCTACACCTTC | CASSQVTTPNYGYTF
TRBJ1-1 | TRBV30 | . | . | TGTGCCTGGGGCAGGAGGAAAGAAGCTTTCTTT | CAWGRRKEAFF
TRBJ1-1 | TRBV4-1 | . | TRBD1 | TGCGCCAGCAGCCAAGAGGGACAGGGCGGTTTCTTT | CASSQEGQGGFF
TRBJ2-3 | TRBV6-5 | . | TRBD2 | TGTGCCAGCAGTTCCAGGACTAGCGGGGGGGCAAGTACGCAGTATTTT | CASSSRTSGGASTQYF
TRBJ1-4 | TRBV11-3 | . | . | TGTGCCAGCAGCTTAGGCCCCCAGGATGAAAAACTGTTTTTT | CASSLGPQDEKLFF
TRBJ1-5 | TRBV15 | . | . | TGTGCCACCAGCAGAGCCGGCGGGAGGGGCAATCAGCCCCAGCATTTT | CATSRAGGRGNQPQHF
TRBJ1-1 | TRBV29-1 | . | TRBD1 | TGCAGCACCCAGGGACAGCCGAACACTGAAGCTTTCTTT | CSTQGQPNTEAFF
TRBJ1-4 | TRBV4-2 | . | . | TGTGCCAGCAGCCACCCCGGTAGAAAGGGGGGGCCTAATGAAAAACTGTTTTTT | CASSHPGRKGGPNEKLFF
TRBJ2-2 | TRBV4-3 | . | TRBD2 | TGCGCCAGCAGCCCCGTACTAGCGGGGGGGCCAAACACCGGGGAGCTGTTTTTT | CASSPVLAGGPNTGELFF
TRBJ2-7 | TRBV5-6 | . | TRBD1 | TGTGCCAGCAGCTTAACAGGGGTTGTTTACGAGCAGTACTTC | CASSLTGVVYEQYF
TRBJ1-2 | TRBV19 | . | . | TGTGCCAGTAGTAGGGGACTGTACTATGGCTACACCTTC | CASSRGLYYGYTF
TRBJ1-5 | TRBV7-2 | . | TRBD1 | TGTGCCAGCAGCTCGGGTAGACAGGGAAGTCAGCCCCAGCATTTT | CASSSGRQGSQPQHF
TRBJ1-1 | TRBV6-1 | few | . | TGTGCCAGCAGCGCGGGGGAGAACACTGAAGCTTTCTTT | CASSAGENTEAFF
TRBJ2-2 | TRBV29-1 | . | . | TGCAGCGCCTCGTCTCCCGGGGAGCTGTTTTTT | CSASSPGELFF
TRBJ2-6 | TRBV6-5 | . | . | TGTGCCAGCAGTTACAGTAGATATGGGGCCAACGTCCTGACTTTC | CASSYSRYGANVLTF
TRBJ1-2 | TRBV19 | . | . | TGTGCCAGTAGTATTACGGGGGGGCCCTATGGCTACACCTTC | CASSITGGPYGYTF
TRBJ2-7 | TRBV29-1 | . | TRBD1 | TGCAGCGTCAGAGGGACAGCCTCCTCCGAGCAGTACTTC | CSVRGTASSEQYF
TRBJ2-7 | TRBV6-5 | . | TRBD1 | TGTGCCAGCAGTTACTCGGGACAGGGGGCCTACGAGCAGTACTTC | CASSYSGQGAYEQYF
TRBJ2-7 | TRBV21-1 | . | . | TGTGCCAGCAGCAAAAGGGGCCAGATAGCGGGGGGGCTCCACGAGCAGTACTTC | CASSKRGQIAGGLHEQYF
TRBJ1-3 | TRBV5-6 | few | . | TGTGCCAGCAGCTTGTCTTATTACTCTGGAAACACCATATATTTT | CASSLSYYSGNTIYF